The source of this T cell receptor (beta chain) is a study of shared clonotypes between healthy human individuals. Study overall: CD4 naive and CD4 memory each took three plates per donor, while CD8 naive took two and CD8 memory one.

Trimming stripped 2 bases from V and 4 bases from J, with 8 bases between. This CDR3 region has 13 residues. Germline CDR1 reads MDHEN; CDR2 reads SYDVKM. The method was immunoSEQ multiplex PCR; TCRdb's version includes in-frame clones alone and lacks a portion of them. The sample records millions of clones, more than 85% being singletons. Remarks on this clone: The sample contains more than one DNA sequence encoding this CDR3.

The chain employs TRBV28 and TRBJ1-2; tentatively, D is TRBD1 (5 bases). This clonotype was sampled from a man in his late teens or twenties in good health. Some clones in this sample may be carry-over from other donors' samples. Sequencing input: naive CD4+ T cells from PBMCs. Subset meaning: CD45RA+ positively selected. The CDR3, as DNA: TGTGCCAGCAGTTTAACTGGGGCCTATGGCTACACCTTC. Its protein product is CASSLTGAYGYTF.